This is a list of T cell receptor beta chains from one sample in a study of cytomegalovirus exposure and HLA in healthy donors. Generated by immunoSEQ multiplex PCR, the TCRdb table keeps only in-frame clones and is missing some. The sample includes approximately 120,000 clones, 10% of them seen just once. The material sequenced was PBMCs. These receptors originate from a woman aged 18-35 years in good health and CMV-seropositive. Each CDR3 is given with its conserved first and last residue. Each record gives: clone size, D gene, J gene, V gene, CDR3 DNA, CDR3 protein. A D gene is named only where the DNA matches it firmly. Size values are once, few and many counts, or a class for expanded clones, and some rows have none.

-,-,TRBJ2-3,TRBV7-6,TGTGCCAGCAGCTTTTACAGTACTTCAAGCACAGATACGCAGTATTTT,CASSFYSTSSTDTQYF
-,TRBD1,TRBJ1-1,TRBV19,TGTGCCAGTAGTGGGGGACAGGTGAACACTGAAGCTTTCTTT,CASSGGQVNTEAFF
-,-,TRBJ2-7,TRBV7-6,TGTGCCAGCAGCTTAATGTCCGAGTTGAGCTCCTACGAGCAGTACTTC,CASSLMSELSSYEQYF
-,TRBD1,TRBJ1-2,TRBV7-9,TGTGCCAGCAGCTTGGACAGGGAGGCCTATGGCTACACCTTC,CASSLDREAYGYTF
few,-,TRBJ1-2,TRBV29-1,TGCAGCGTTGAAGAGAGGGACTTAGGGGGCTACACCTTC,CSVEERDLGGYTF
few,-,TRBJ2-1,TRBV9,TGTGCCAGCAGCGTAGGAGAGCGAGAGCAGTTCTTC,CASSVGEREQFF
few,-,TRBJ2-1,TRBV14,TGTGCCAGCAGCCAAGACTCTGGGAGTGAGCAGTTCTTC,CASSQDSGSEQFF
-,-,TRBJ2-7,TRBV28,TGTGCCAGCAGTTCCTTTTCGGCAGGAGAGCAGTACTTC,CASSSFSAGEQYF
few,-,TRBJ1-4,TRBV7-9,TGTGCCAGCAGCCAAAACAGGGATAATGAAAAACTGTTTTTT,CASSQNRDNEKLFF
few,TRBD2,TRBJ2-1,TRBV7-9,TGTGCCAGCAGCTTAGTAGCGGGAGGGTTCGGGAATGAGCAGTTCTTC,CASSLVAGGFGNEQFF
-,-,TRBJ2-3,TRBV20-1,TGCAGGGAATCGGGAGATACGCAGTATTTT,CRESGDTQYF
-,TRBD1,TRBJ1-1,TRBV5-1,TGCGCCAGCAGCTTGTACACAGGGGGCACTGAAGCTTTCTTT,CASSLYTGGTEAFF
-,TRBD2,TRBJ2-1,TRBV6-5,TGTGCCAGCAGTAAAAGACTAGCGGGAGGTGAGGAGCAGTTCTTC,CASSKRLAGGEEQFF
few,TRBD2,TRBJ2-2,TRBV5-1,TGCGCCAGCAGCGTGGCCGGACTAGCGGGAGTCACCGGGGAGCTGTTTTTT,CASSVAGLAGVTGELFF
few,-,TRBJ1-1,TRBV5-1,TGCGCCAGCAGCTTGGAGGTGCCAGGTATCCCTGAAGCTTTCTTT,CASSLEVPGIPEAFF
-,TRBD1,TRBJ1-2,TRBV30,TGTGCCTGGAGTGGCCCTGCCAGGGGGGTCGGCTACACCTTC,CAWSGPARGVGYTF
few,-,TRBJ1-2,TRBV19,TGTGCCAGTAGTATGCTATCAGGGTTGAATGGCTACACCTTC,CASSMLSGLNGYTF
few,-,TRBJ1-1,TRBV7-9,TGTGCCAGCAGCTTAATGGGGGGGAACACTGAAGCTTTCTTT,CASSLMGGNTEAFF
-,TRBD1,TRBJ1-3,TRBV6-1,TGTGCCAGCAGTCTCCAGGGGGCGGGGGGAAACACCATATATTTT,CASSLQGAGGNTIYF
-,TRBD2,TRBJ2-7,TRBV13,TGTGCCAGCAGCGAAGGTACTAGCGGAGGGTACGAGCAGTACTTC,CASSEGTSGGYEQYF
few,TRBD2,TRBJ2-7,TRBV7-8,TGTGCCAGCGGGACTAGCGGGAGCTACGAGCAGTACTTC,CASGTSGSYEQYF
-,-,TRBJ1-1,TRBV19,TGTGCCAGTAGTATCCAGGGAACCATGAACACTGAAGCTTTCTTT,CASSIQGTMNTEAFF
-,TRBD2,TRBJ2-1,TRBV18,TGTGCCAGCTCACGACTAGCGGGCAACAATGAGCAGTTCTTC,CASSRLAGNNEQFF
few,TRBD2,TRBJ2-1,TRBV5-6,TGTGCCAGCAGCCCCCAAGGGACTAGCCCCCGGTTAGGGCAGTTCTTC,CASSPQGTSPRLGQFF
-,-,TRBJ2-2,TRBV5-5,TGTGCCAGCAGCTTGGCACGACAGCTCACCGGGGAGCTGTTTTTT,CASSLARQLTGELFF
-,TRBD1,TRBJ2-5,TRBV2,TGTGCCAGTAACCGACAGGGATTGTACCAAGAGACCCAGTACTTC,CASNRQGLYQETQYF
-,-,TRBJ1-1,TRBV6-4,TGTGCCAGCAGTGAGAGGAAAGAGAACACTGAAGCTTTCTTT,CASSERKENTEAFF
-,-,TRBJ2-7,TRBV7-5,TGTGCCAGAAGCTTAGCTACAGGCGAGCAGTACTTC,CARSLATGEQYF
-,-,TRBJ2-3,TRBV5-1,TGCGCCAGCTATGACAGCCCTAGCACAGATACGCAGTATTTT,CASYDSPSTDTQYF
few,TRBD2,TRBJ2-3,TRBV7-3,TGTGCCAGCAGCTCAAGGGTCGGGTTCAGCGGGAGAGACACAGATACGCAGTATTTT,CASSSRVGFSGRDTDTQYF
once,TRBD1,TRBJ2-7,TRBV10-3,TGTGCCATCAGACTCGAGACAGGGGCCTACGAGCAGTACTTC,CAIRLETGAYEQYF
-,-,TRBJ1-5,TRBV9,TGTGCCAGCAGCGGGCTAAAACACAGGGAAAGAGATCAGCCCCAGCATTTT,CASSGLKHRERDQPQHF
-,-,TRBJ1-2,TRBV6-1,TGTGCCACCGCCGCGGGGCAGGGACCCTTCTACACCTTC,CATAAGQGPFYTF
few,TRBD1,TRBJ1-2,TRBV10-3,TGTGCCATCAGTGACCCCGGGACAGCCAACTATGGCTACACCTTC,CAISDPGTANYGYTF
-,-,TRBJ1-2,TRBV5-1,TGCGCCAGCAGCTTAGCCTCGCAGGGCCGAGGCTACACCTTC,CASSLASQGRGYTF
-,-,TRBJ2-7,TRBV6-6,TGTGCCAGCAGTTACCGGGACTTCATCTACGAGCAGTACTTC,CASSYRDFIYEQYF
few,TRBD1,TRBJ1-2,TRBV5-1,TGCGCCAGCAGCCCGTGGACAGGCAAGAGCTATGGCTACACCTTC,CASSPWTGKSYGYTF
-,-,TRBJ2-5,TRBV5-6,TGTGCCAGCAGCCCGGGATTCGGGGAGCTAGAAGAGACCCAGTACTTC,CASSPGFGELEETQYF
few,-,TRBJ2-7,TRBV27,TGTGCCAGCAGTTTAAGGGGTGGGACCTACGAGCAGTACTTC,CASSLRGGTYEQYF
-,-,TRBJ2-5,TRBV7-9,TGTGCCAGCAGCCCCAATCCGGGATTAACTGAGACCCAGTACTTC,CASSPNPGLTETQYF
-,-,TRBJ2-2,TRBV27,TGTGCCAGCAGTTTATCTCAAACCGGGGAGCTGTTTTTT,CASSLSQTGELFF
few,TRBD1,TRBJ1-2,TRBV28,TGTGCCAGCACCCTTACAGGGGTAGGTGGCTACACCTTC,CASTLTGVGGYTF
once,-,TRBJ2-7,TRBV28,TGTGCCAGCAGGTCGGGAGTCTCCTACGAGCAGTACTTC,CASRSGVSYEQYF
-,TRBD1,TRBJ1-1,TRBV28,TGTGCCAGCAGTTTGACAGGGGTTAACACTGAAGCTTTCTTT,CASSLTGVNTEAFF
few,-,TRBJ2-3,TRBV6-4,TGTGCCAGCAGTGGGACAAACACAGATACGCAGTATTTT,CASSGTNTDTQYF
-,-,TRBJ1-1,TRBV5-4,TGTGCCAGCAGCCCCCACCCGATAACAACAGCGAACACTGAAGCTTTCTTT,CASSPHPITTANTEAFF
-,-,TRBJ2-1,TRBV29-1,TGCAGCGTTGGGGGGAGGAACTACAATGAGCAGTTCTTC,CSVGGRNYNEQFF
-,-,TRBJ1-3,TRBV5-1,TGCGCCAGCAGCTCCCACCGAATTGGAGATGGAAACACCATATATTTT,CASSSHRIGDGNTIYF
few,-,TRBJ1-4,TRBV5-1,TGCGCCAGCAGCTGGGGGGGGGCCCGAGAAAAACTGTTTTTT,CASSWGGAREKLFF
-,TRBD2,TRBJ2-3,TRBV9,TGTGCCAGCAGCGTTCAGCGGGGGCCAGATACGCAGTATTTT,CASSVQRGPDTQYF
few,-,TRBJ2-6,TRBV19,TGTGCCAGTAGTTCCCGGGACACTGCCTCTGGGGCCAACGTCCTGACTTTC,CASSSRDTASGANVLTF
-,TRBD1,TRBJ1-2,TRBV25-1,TGTGCCAGCAGTGAATCGGGGGACAGCTATGGCTACACCTTC,CASSESGDSYGYTF
-,TRBD2,TRBJ2-7,TRBV6-1,TGTGCCAGCAGTGAAGGGGGGGCGGGAGGCCCTTGGTACGAGCAGTACTTC,CASSEGGAGGPWYEQYF
-,-,TRBJ2-5,TRBV19,TGTGCCAGTAGTGGACAGTTCGAGACCCAGTACTTC,CASSGQFETQYF
few,-,TRBJ2-3,TRBV5-6,TGTGCCAGCAGCTTGAGGAGCGGCACAGATACGCAGTATTTT,CASSLRSGTDTQYF
-,TRBD1,TRBJ1-1,TRBV5-1,TGCGCCAGCAGTTATGCAGGGGGCGGCACCGGGGGTGACACTGAAGCTTTCTTT,CASSYAGGGTGGDTEAFF
-,-,TRBJ2-7,TRBV7-3,TGTGCCAGCAGCTCCCTTCACGGGGGCGAGCAGTACTTC,CASSSLHGGEQYF
-,TRBD2,TRBJ2-1,TRBV27,TGTGCCAGCAGTTCCGGACTAGATCATGAGCAGTTCTTC,CASSSGLDHEQFF
-,-,TRBJ2-7,TRBV7-9,TGTGCCAGCAGCTTTGACAGATCCTACGAGCAGTACTTC,CASSFDRSYEQYF
-,TRBD1,TRBJ1-2,TRBV6-5,TGTGCCAGCAGTACGACAGGGGATGGCTACACCTTC,CASSTTGDGYTF